The text below deals with one T cell receptor beta chain. The antigen it binds to is not known. No base-level quality is on record; no much larger clone is a single base apart. TCRbeta CDR3 regions were amplified from genomic DNA using the immunoSEQ Assay, a bias-controlled multiplex PCR. Regarding the original processing steps: Nucleated cell counts per sample were estimated from amplification of reference gene primers within the assay. To quantify the absolute abundance of each unique TCRbeta CDR3 rearrangement, sequence reads were collapsed and filtered. Productive Simpson clonality was computed per sample as the square root of Simpson's diversity index over productive rearrangements. TCRdb stores this immuneACCESS table with in-frame sequences only. Part of the clones is absent; in the studies checked, under half of the shortfall reflects unresolved V genes, and no reason is known for the rest. That table furnishes V, J and clone size, whereas the DNA furnished D and trimming. This sample comprises about 140,000 clones, 75% to 80% of them detected only once. About 8.4% of the sample comes from the top ten.

This sample was included in a study of blood T cell repertoires in COVID-19 (dated by TCRdb to about 2020). For the study in its entirety: The collaborator samples originated in the United States, Italy and Spain and spanned the acute and convalescent phases of COVID-19. Sample metadata almost always included a de-identified subject ID, COVID-19 status, age in years and sex. Where available, HLA class I and class II types were obtained from metadata supplied by the sample provider rather than from assay-based typing. The samples were drawn from two sources: the first 160 participants of the ongoing ImmuneRACE study, and 1,200 or so subjects contributed by 6 global collaborators. The prospective study material was composed of cDNA or gDNA derived from T cells, B-cell-depleted T cells, or PBMCs. Subjects who had been exposed to COVID-19, were actively infected with it, or had recovered from it provided the deeply sampled blood TCRbeta repertoires that made up the dataset. The repertoires were released in a freely available public database meant as a resource for research on the immune response to SARS-CoV-2. The paper's findings and limits, for the study overall: Clinical and demographic metadata were provided uncurated, with the amount varying by source and participant.

The collaborating institutions used their own protocols to collect whole blood in K2EDTA tubes. For TCRbeta analysis, collaborators shipped samples as frozen whole blood, isolated PBMCs, or DNA extracted from either of those sample types. Including the terminal cysteine and phenylalanine, the CDR3 comprises 14 residues. This entry keeps only the CDR3 DNA: 42 bases, framed from base 1. CDR1 and CDR2 were assigned from the germline V gene as SNHLY and FYNNEI. V drops 4 bases and J drops 4 bases, leaving 13 bases in between. Source material: peripheral blood. The V and J genes are TRBV2 and TRBJ1-1, with the D gene too uncertain to name. This TCR was recovered from a woman in her 50s with active or convalescent COVID-19. The DNA reads as follows: TGTGCCAGCAGTGGGATAGGGCGGGTCACTGAAGCTTTCTTT. It codes for CASSGIGRVTEAFF. With the portions outside the CDR3 filled from the reference TRBV2 and TRBJ1-1 genes, the complete variable region becomes EPEVTQTPSHQVTQMGQEVILRCVPISNHLYFYWYRQILGQKVEFLVSFYNNEISEKSEIFDDQFSVERPDGSNFTLKIRSTKLEDSAMYFCASSGIGRVTEAFFGQGTRLTVV.